This entry lists 28 T cell receptor beta chains sequenced from one sample in a study of cytomegalovirus exposure and HLA in healthy donors. The PCR made use of 60 Vbeta and 13 Jbeta primers. Only in-frame clones appear in the TCRdb table, and some are missing; sequencing was by immunoSEQ multiplex PCR. This table holds under 200,000 clones, approximately 86% found once. The source material was PBMCs. These receptors all come from a woman aged 25 to 39 in good health and CMV-seronegative.

The rearrangement links TRBV18 to TRBJ2-5; 7 bases are a match to TRBD2. Near its end, the DNA agrees better with TRBJ2-7, so the J call may be wrong. Germline-derived CDR1 and CDR2 are KGHSH and LQKENI. The CDR3 runs to 14 residues. The DNA for the CDR3 is TGTGCCAGCTCTCTGGCAGCGGGATCCCACGAGCAGTACTTC. Protein sequence: CASSLAAGSHEQYF.

The V call is TRBV7-2, the J call TRBJ2-2; D may be TRBD2 (5 bases). Germline CDR1 reads SGHTA; CDR2 reads FQGNSA. The V end was cut by 5 bases, the J end by 6 bases, with 22 bases between. The CDR3 length is 17 residues. The chain's CDR3 is CASSGRAATLIAGELFF. The CDR3 DNA follows: TGTGCCAGCAGCGGGCGGGCCGCCACCCTTATCGCCGGGGAGCTGTTTTTT.

The chain carries TRBV9 and TRBJ2-1, with 8 bases that match TRBD2. J gave up 10 bases and V 0 bases, and 6 bases lay outside the gene matches. The CDR3 extends over 14 amino acids. The germline gives CDR1 SGDLS, CDR2 YYNGEE. Here the CDR3 DNA reads TGTGCCAGCAGCGTAGGGGGTAGCGGGGACGAGCAGTTCTTC. This sequence encodes CASSVGGSGDEQFF.

V gene TRBV6-5 combines with J gene TRBJ2-5; TRBD1 aligns across 10 bases. The CDR3 covers 15 residues. Trimming took 8 bases from V and 4 from J; bases not matched to a gene: 10. Germline V gene sequence: CDR1 MNHEY, CDR2 SVGAGI. CDR3 sequence (DNA): TGTGCCAGCGTAGGTAGCCGGACAGGGGGAGAGACCCAGTACTTC. It codes for CASVGSRTGGETQYF.

This rearrangement joins TRBV6-4 to TRBJ1-1, with D uncertain. The CDR3 has 14 amino acids. Germline CDR1 is MRHNA and CDR2 is SNTAGT. Trimming took off 5 bases at V and 13 bases at J, with 23 bases between the two ends. The CDR3 here is CASSIDRVSGEVFF. CDR3 nucleotides: TGTGCCAGCAGTATTGACCGCGTAAGCGGAGAGGTTTTCTTT.

The J gene is TRBJ1-1, the V gene TRBV28; TRBD1 might be the D (5 bases). CDR3 length: 16 amino acids. The germline V gene encodes CDR1 MDHEN and CDR2 SYDVKM. V shed 3 bases and J shed 2 bases, with 16 bases lying between them. For the CDR3, the DNA is TGTGCCAGCAGTTTCCCGTGGGGGGGAAGTAACACTGAAGCTTTCTTT. Its translation: CASSFPWGGSNTEAFF.

This chain joins TRBV6-5 and TRBJ2-5; 11 nucleotides line up with TRBD2. This CDR3 is 14 amino acids long. Unmatched junction bases numbered 3, after V lost 5 bases and J lost 4 bases. Germline CDR1 reads MNHEY; CDR2 reads SVGAGI. The CDR3 reads CASSTSGRGETQYF. DNA of the CDR3: TGTGCCAGCAGTACTAGCGGGAGAGGAGAGACCCAGTACTTC.

In regard to this clone: Germline and junction disagree at one end, which may indicate a read error. The V and J genes are TRBV7-7 and TRBJ2-3; 9 bases agree with TRBD1. Germline V gene lookup returns CDR1 SSHAT and CDR2 FNYEAQ (reference sequence). This CDR3 comprises 14 residues. CDR3 bases: TGTGCTAGCAGCCCGGACAGGGGAACAGATACGCAGTATTTT. Translation: CASSPDRGTDTQYF.

This chain joins TRBV5-1 and TRBJ2-1; no definite D call. The V end was cut by 4 bases, the J end by 6 bases, with 17 bases between. Per germline, CDR1 SGHRS and CDR2 YFSETQ. This CDR3 contains 15 residues. CDR3 sequence reads: CASSLIYQTGNEQFF. The CDR3 nucleotides are TGCGCCAGCAGCCTAATCTACCAAACGGGCAATGAGCAGTTCTTC.

The V call is TRBV5-8, the J call TRBJ1-1; possible D gene TRBD1, 5 bases. Germline-derived CDR1 and CDR2 are SGHTS and YDEGEE. The CDR3 runs 15 residues. Between the trimmed V and J ends, which lost 4 bases and 0 bases, there was a span of 13 bases. In DNA, the CDR3 is TGTGCCAGCAGCATTCGGACAAATATGAACACTGAAGCTTTCTTT. As protein: CASSIRTNMNTEAFF.

V is TRBV28 and J is TRBJ2-1; 8 bases align to TRBD2. Germline V CDR1 and CDR2: MDHEN, SYDVKM. This CDR3 region has 15 residues. V lost 8 bases to trimming and J lost 7 bases; unmatched junction nucleotides: 13. The CDR3 sequence: CASVSTGGPRNEQFF. CDR3 in DNA: TGTGCCAGCGTTTCCACGGGAGGGCCTAGGAATGAGCAGTTCTTC.

The J gene is TRBJ1-1, the V gene TRBV28; perhaps TRBD1 as D (6 bases). This CDR3 contains 12 residues. Germline CDR1 and CDR2: MDHEN and SYDVKM. V lost 5 bases to trimming and J lost 6 bases, with 10 bases between them. CDR3 sequence: CASSPGVSEAFF. The CDR3 coding sequence is TGTGCCAGCAGTCCAGGGGTATCTGAAGCTTTCTTT. The full variable domain, in which reference TRBV28 and TRBJ1-1 provide the parts outside the CDR3, is DVKVTQSSRYLVKRTGEKVFLECVQDMDHENMFWYRQDPGLGLRLIYFSYDVKMKEKGDIPEGYSVSREKKERFSLILESASTNQTSMYLCASSPGVSEAFFGQGTRLTVV.

Here the CDR3 DNA reads TGTGCCAGCAGCCCAGGGACTCGAGGCATGAACACTGAAGCTTTCTTT. Translating it yields CASSPGTRGMNTEAFF. The rearrangement joins TRBV7-9 to TRBJ1-1, with D possibly TRBD1 on 5 matching bases. This CDR3 comprises 16 residues. The V gene lost 5 bases and the J gene lost 0 bases, with 16 bases spanning the gap. Germline CDR1 is SEHNR and CDR2 is FQNEAQ (reference sequence). Together with reference TRBV7-9 and TRBJ1-1, the CDR3 gives the full variable domain: DTGVSQNPRHKITKRGQNVTFRCDPISEHNRLYWYRQTLGQGPEFLTYFQNEAQLEKSRLLSDRFSAERPKGSFSTLEIQRTEQGDSAMYLCASSPGTRGMNTEAFFGQGTRLTVV.

CDR3 region: CASSSEGVWDTEAFF. The CDR3 DNA follows: TGCGCCAGCAGCTCCGAGGGGGTGTGGGACACTGAAGCTTTCTTT. V is TRBV5-1 and J is TRBJ1-1; D is possibly TRBD1 (6 bases). Trimming removed 3 bases at V and 3 bases at J, with 15 bases between. In germline, CDR1 is SGHRS, CDR2 YFSETQ. The CDR3 has 15 amino acids.

The V call is TRBV7-2, the J call TRBJ2-5, with a weak D call TRBD2 (7 bases). Germline assignment: CDR1 SGHTA and CDR2 FQGNSA. Deletions cut 1 base from V and 5 bases from J, with 11 bases between. The CDR3 is made up of 14 amino acids. CDR3 bases: TGTGCCAGCAGCTTAGAGGGGGGGGCGGAGACCCAGTACTTC. Translating it yields CASSLEGGAETQYF.

This chain connects TRBV2 to TRBJ1-3; 7 bases match TRBD1. CDR3 size: 19 residues. V lost 0 bases to trimming and J lost 0 bases; unmatched junction nucleotides: 11. The germline V gene has CDR1 SNHLY and CDR2 FYNNEI. The CDR3 DNA is TGTGCCAGCAGTGAAGCATCCGGGACAGCACTATCCTCTGGAAACACCATATATTTT. Translation: CASSEASGTALSSGNTIYF. Full variable domain (outside the CDR3, taken from reference TRBV2 and TRBJ1-3): EPEVTQTPSHQVTQMGQEVILRCVPISNHLYFYWYRQILGQKVEFLVSFYNNEISEKSEIFDDQFSVERPDGSNFTLKIRSTKLEDSAMYFCASSEASGTALSSGNTIYFGEGSWLTVV.

The rearrangement links TRBV6-1 to TRBJ1-5; 9 positions agree with TRBD1. The V and J ends lost 4 bases and 3 bases, in that order; junction bases with no gene match: 7. The CDR3 length is 16 residues. Germline lookup yields CDR1 MNHNS and CDR2 SASEGT. CDR3 loop: CASSAIGTGYNQPQHF. In DNA form, the CDR3 reads TGTGCCAGCAGTGCAATCGGGACAGGGTACAATCAGCCCCAGCATTTT.

The chain recombines TRBV9 with TRBJ2-1; D is uncertain. The CDR3 runs to 16 residues. V was trimmed by 2 bases and J by 2 bases, leaving 14 bases between them. Germline values: CDR1 SGDLS, CDR2 YYNGEE. CDR3 bases: TGTGCCAGCAGCGTGTTATCAGGCCTACCCTACAATGAGCAGTTCTTC. This gives the protein CASSVLSGLPYNEQFF. Full variable domain (rest looked up from reference TRBV9 and TRBJ2-1): DSGVTQTPKHLITATGQRVTLRCSPRSGDLSVYWYQQSLDQGLQFLIQYYNGEERAKGNILERFSAQQFPDLHSELNLSSLELGDSALYFCASSVLSGLPYNEQFFGPGTRLTVL.

This chain connects TRBV7-2 to TRBJ2-7, with a tentative D call TRBD2 (5 bases). The germline V gene has CDR1 SGHTA and CDR2 FQGNSA. V lost 5 bases and J 2 bases, leaving 10 bases between the germline ends. The CDR3 totals 13 residues. Here the CDR3 reads CASSVDGTYEQYF. In nucleotides, the CDR3 is TGTGCCAGCAGCGTGGACGGGACCTACGAGCAGTACTTC.

CDR3 sequence reads: CASSSGLAGGPEDTQYF. As DNA, the CDR3 is TGCGCCAGCAGCTCCGGACTAGCGGGGGGGCCCGAAGATACGCAGTATTTT. The V and J genes are TRBV5-1 and TRBJ2-3; 15 bases fit TRBD2. This CDR3 region has 17 residues. The V gene's germline CDR1 is SGHRS and CDR2 YFSETQ. V shed 3 bases, J shed 5 bases, and the junction held 7 bases outside the gene matches.

The chain carries TRBV11-2 and TRBJ2-1; D is unclear. With 3 bases removed from V and 8 bases from J, the gap between germline ends came to 11 bases. CDR1 is SGHAT, CDR2 FQNNGV, per germline. The CDR3 has 13 residues. The CDR3 sequence: CASSLRLAYEQFF. In nucleotides, the CDR3 is TGTGCCAGCAGCTTGAGACTGGCTTATGAGCAGTTCTTC.

The genes are TRBV5-1 and TRBJ2-1; D gene uncertain. In germline, CDR1 is SGHRS, CDR2 YFSETQ. This CDR3 is built from 15 residues. With 0 bases removed from V and 3 bases from J, the gap between germline ends came to 10 bases. The CDR3 is CASSLEGQDYNEQFF. The CDR3 DNA sequence: TGCGCCAGCAGCTTGGAAGGTCAGGACTACAATGAGCAGTTCTTC.

Details on this clone: Other DNA sequences in this sample translate to the same CDR3. This chain links TRBV14 with TRBJ1-1; the D gene is possibly TRBD1 (5 bases). This CDR3 comprises 13 residues. CDR1 SGHDN and CDR2 FVKESK come from the germline V gene. Trimming removed 1 base at V and 4 bases at J, with 7 bases between. This chain's CDR3 is CASSQVRGTEAFF. In DNA form, the CDR3 reads TGTGCCAGCAGCCAAGTTAGGGGCACTGAAGCTTTCTTT. The entire variable domain, with the rest obtained from reference TRBV14 and TRBJ1-1, is as follows: EAGVTQFPSHSVIEKGQTVTLRCDPISGHDNLYWYRRVMGKEIKFLLHFVKESKQDESGMPNNRFLAERTGGTYSTLKVQPAELEDSGVYFCASSQVRGTEAFFGQGTRLTVV.

The chain recombines TRBV2 with TRBJ2-3; 7 nucleotides agree with TRBD1. The junction had 6 bases not matched to a gene; V was cut back by 5 bases and J by 4 bases. Germline lookup yields CDR1 SNHLY and CDR2 FYNNEI. CDR3 size: 14 residues. The CDR3 nucleotides are TGTGCCAGCAGTAACAGGGGCTGGGCAGATACGCAGTATTTT. It specifies CASSNRGWADTQYF.

The chain combines TRBV7-9 with TRBJ2-7, with D possibly being TRBD2 (7 bases). Germline V gene data show CDR1 as SEHNR and CDR2 as FQNEAQ (reference sequence). V was pared by 11 bases and J by 5 bases, with 19 bases between. There are 13 residues in the CDR3. The CDR3 spells CAGGGRGKDEQYF. For the CDR3, the DNA is TGTGCCGGGGGGGGCAGGGGAAAAGACGAGCAGTACTTC.

V usage is TRBV29-1 and J usage is TRBJ2-1; tentatively, D is TRBD2 (5 bases). The V gene's germline CDR1 is SQVTM and CDR2 ANQGSEA. V lost 4 bases and J lost 6, with 16 bases in between. The CDR3 loop spans 14 amino acids. The CDR3 spells CSVVPGPRVNEQFF. As DNA, the CDR3 is TGCAGCGTTGTCCCCGGGCCGAGGGTCAATGAGCAGTTCTTC.

The chain employs TRBV6-5 and TRBJ2-7; a weak D match, TRBD2 (6 bases). Between the trimmed V and J ends, which lost 0 bases and 4 bases, there was a span of 16 bases. Per germline, CDR1 MNHEY and CDR2 SVGAGI. CDR3 size: 16 residues. CDR3 residues: CASSYSRLGGRYEQYF. Written as DNA, the CDR3 is TGTGCCAGCAGTTACTCTCGATTGGGGGGAAGATACGAGCAGTACTTC.

This chain joins TRBV2 and TRBJ1-3, with 10 bases fitting TRBD1. The CDR3 runs to 18 residues. V was clipped by 6 bases and J by 0 bases; unmatched bases: 11. Germline V gives CDR1 SNHLY, CDR2 FYNNEI. DNA for the CDR3: TGTGCCAGCAGGGCCGGGACAGGGGCTTACAGCTCTGGAAACACCATATATTTT. Translation: CASRAGTGAYSSGNTIYF.